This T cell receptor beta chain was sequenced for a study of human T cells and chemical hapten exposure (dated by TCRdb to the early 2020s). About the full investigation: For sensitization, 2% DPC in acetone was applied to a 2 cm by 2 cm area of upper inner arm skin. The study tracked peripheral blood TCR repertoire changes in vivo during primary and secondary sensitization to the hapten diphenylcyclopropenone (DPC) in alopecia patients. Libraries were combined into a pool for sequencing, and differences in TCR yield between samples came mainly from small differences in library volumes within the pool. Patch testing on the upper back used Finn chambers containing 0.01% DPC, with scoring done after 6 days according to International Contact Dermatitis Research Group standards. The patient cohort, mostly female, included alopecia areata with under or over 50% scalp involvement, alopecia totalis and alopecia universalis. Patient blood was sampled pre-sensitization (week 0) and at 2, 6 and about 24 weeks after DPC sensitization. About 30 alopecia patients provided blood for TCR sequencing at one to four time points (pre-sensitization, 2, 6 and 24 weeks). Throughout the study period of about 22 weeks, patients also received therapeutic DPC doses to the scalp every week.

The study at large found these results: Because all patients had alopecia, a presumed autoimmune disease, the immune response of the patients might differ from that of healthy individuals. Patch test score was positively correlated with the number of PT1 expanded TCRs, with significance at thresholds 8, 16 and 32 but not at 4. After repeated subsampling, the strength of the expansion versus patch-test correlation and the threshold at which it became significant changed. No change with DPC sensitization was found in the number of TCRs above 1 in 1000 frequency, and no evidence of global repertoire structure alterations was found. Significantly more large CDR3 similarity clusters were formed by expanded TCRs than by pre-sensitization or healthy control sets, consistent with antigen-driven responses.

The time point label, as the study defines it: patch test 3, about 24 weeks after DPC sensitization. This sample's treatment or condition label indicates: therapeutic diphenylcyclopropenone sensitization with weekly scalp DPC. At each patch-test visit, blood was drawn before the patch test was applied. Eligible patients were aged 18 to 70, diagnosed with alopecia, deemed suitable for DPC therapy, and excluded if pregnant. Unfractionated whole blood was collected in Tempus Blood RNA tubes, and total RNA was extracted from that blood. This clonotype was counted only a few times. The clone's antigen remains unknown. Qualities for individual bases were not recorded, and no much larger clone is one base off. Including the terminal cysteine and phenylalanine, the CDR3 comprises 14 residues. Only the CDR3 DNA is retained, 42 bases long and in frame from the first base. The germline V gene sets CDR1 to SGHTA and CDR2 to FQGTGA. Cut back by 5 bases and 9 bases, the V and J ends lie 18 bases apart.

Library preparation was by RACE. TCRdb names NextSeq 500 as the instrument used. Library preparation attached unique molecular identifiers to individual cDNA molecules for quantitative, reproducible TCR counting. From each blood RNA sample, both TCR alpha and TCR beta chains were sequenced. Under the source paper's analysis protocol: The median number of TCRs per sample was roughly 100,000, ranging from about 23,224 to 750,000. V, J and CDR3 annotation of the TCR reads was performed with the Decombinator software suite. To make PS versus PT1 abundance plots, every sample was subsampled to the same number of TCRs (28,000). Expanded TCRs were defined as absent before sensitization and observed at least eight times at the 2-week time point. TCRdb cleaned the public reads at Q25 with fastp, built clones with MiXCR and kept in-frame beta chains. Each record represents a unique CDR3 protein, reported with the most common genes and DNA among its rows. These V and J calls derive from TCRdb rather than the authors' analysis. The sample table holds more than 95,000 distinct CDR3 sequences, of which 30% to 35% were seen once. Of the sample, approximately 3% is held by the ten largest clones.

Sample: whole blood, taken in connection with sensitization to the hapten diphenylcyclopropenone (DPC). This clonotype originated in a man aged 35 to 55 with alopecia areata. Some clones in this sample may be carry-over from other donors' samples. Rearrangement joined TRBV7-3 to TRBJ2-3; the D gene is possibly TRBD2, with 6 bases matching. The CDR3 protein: CASSPKMGEETQYF. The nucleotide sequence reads TGTGCCAGCAGCCCAAAGATGGGGGAGGAGACGCAGTATTTT.